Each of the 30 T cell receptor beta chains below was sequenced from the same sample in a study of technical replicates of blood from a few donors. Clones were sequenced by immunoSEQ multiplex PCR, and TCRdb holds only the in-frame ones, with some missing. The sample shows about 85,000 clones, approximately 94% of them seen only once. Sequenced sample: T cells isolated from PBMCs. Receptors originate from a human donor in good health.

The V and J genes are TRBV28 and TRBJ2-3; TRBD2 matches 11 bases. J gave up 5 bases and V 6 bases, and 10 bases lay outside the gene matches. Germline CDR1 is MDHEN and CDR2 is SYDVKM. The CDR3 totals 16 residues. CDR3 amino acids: CASRGSSGGARDTQYF. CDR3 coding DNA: TGTGCCAGCAGGGGGAGTAGCGGGGGGGCCAGAGATACGCAGTATTTT.

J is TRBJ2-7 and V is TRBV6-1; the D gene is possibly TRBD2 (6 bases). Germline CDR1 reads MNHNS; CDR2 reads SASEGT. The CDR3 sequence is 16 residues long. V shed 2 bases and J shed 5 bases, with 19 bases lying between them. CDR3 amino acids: CASSESGWVSGDEQYF. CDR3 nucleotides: TGTGCCAGCAGTGAATCCGGATGGGTATCGGGGGACGAGCAGTACTTC.

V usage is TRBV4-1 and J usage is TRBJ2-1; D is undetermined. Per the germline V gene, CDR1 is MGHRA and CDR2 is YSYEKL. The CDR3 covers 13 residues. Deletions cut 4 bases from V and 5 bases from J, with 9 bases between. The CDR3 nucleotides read TGCGCCAGCAGCCCGACACAGAACAATGAGCAGTTCTTC. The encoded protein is CASSPTQNNEQFF.

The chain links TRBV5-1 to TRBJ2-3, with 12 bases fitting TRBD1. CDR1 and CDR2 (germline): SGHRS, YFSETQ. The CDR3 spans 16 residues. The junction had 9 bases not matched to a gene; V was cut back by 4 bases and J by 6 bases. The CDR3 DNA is TGCGCCAGCAGCCTAGGGACAGGGGGCATAGGTGATACGCAGTATTTT. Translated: CASSLGTGGIGDTQYF.

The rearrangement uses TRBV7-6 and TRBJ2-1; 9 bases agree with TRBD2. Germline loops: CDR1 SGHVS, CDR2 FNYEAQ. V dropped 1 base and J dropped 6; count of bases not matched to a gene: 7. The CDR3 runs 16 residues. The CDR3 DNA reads TGTGCCAGCAGCTTAGTCCTAGCGGGAAAGCGCAATGAGCAGTTCTTC. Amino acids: CASSLVLAGKRNEQFF.

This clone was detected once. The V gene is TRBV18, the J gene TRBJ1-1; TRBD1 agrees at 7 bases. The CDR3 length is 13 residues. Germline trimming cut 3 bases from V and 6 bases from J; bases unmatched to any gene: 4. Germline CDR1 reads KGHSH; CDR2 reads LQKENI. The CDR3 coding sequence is TGTGCCAGCTCACCGCGGGACAGCCCTGAAGCTTTCTTT. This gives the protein CASSPRDSPEAFF.

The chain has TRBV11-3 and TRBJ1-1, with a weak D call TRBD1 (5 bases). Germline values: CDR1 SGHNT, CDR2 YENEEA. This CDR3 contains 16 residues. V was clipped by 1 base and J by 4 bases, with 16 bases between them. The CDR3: CASSLVSGGTGTEAFF. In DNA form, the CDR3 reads TGTGCCAGCAGCTTAGTGTCGGGAGGGACCGGCACTGAAGCTTTCTTT.

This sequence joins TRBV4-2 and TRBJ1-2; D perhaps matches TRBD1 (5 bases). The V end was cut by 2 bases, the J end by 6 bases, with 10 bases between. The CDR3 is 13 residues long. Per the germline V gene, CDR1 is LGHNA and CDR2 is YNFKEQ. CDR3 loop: CASSQMVRDGYTF. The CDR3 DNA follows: TGTGCCAGCAGCCAAATGGTCAGGGATGGCTACACCTTC.

The chain's CDR3 is CASSQEFTSGYNEQFF. The CDR3, as DNA: TGTGCCAGCAGCCAAGAATTCACTAGCGGGTACAATGAGCAGTTCTTC. The genes are TRBV4-2 and TRBJ2-1; TRBD2 matches 9 bases. With 0 bases clipped from V and 4 bases from J, the junction kept 4 bases outside the gene matches. The germline V gene encodes CDR1 LGHNA and CDR2 YNFKEQ. The CDR3 runs to 16 residues.

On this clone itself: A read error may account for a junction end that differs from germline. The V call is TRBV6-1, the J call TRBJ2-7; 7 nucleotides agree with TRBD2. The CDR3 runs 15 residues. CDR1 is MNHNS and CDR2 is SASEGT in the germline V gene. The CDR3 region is CASSVRRDYSFEQYF. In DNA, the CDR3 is TGTGCCAGCAGTGTACGCCGGGACTACTCCTTCGAGCAGTACTTC.

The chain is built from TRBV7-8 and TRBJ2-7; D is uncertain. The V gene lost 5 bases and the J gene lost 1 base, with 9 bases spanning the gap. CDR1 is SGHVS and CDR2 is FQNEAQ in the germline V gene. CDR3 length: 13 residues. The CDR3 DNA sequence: TGTGCCAGCAGCACTTCCCGATCCTACGAGCAGTACTTC. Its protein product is CASSTSRSYEQYF.

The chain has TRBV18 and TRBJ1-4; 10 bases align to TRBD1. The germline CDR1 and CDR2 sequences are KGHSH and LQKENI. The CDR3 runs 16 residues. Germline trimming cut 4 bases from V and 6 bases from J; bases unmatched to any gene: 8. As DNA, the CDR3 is TGTGCCAGCTCACTCAACCCGGGACAGGGGTATGAAAAACTGTTTTTT. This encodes CASSLNPGQGYEKLFF.

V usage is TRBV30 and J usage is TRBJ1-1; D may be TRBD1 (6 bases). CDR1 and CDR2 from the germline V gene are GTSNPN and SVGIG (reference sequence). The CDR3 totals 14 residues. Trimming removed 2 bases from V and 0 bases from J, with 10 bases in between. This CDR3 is CAWSLQGLNTEAFF. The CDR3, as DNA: TGTGCCTGGAGTTTACAGGGTCTGAACACTGAAGCTTTCTTT.

This CDR3 is CASSLLDLAGDPQLREQYF. The CDR3 nucleotides read TGCGCCAGCAGCTTGCTGGACCTAGCGGGAGACCCACAGCTACGCGAGCAGTACTTC. The J gene is TRBJ2-7, the V gene TRBV5-1; 10 nucleotides align to TRBD2. Germline V gene lookup returns CDR1 SGHRS and CDR2 YFSETQ. The CDR3 runs to 19 residues. V lost 1 base and J lost 6; bases outside the gene matches: 19.

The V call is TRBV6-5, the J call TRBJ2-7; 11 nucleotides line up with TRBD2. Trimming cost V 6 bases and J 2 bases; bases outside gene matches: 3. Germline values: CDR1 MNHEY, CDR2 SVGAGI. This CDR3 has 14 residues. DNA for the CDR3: TGTGCCAGCAGGCTAGCGGGAGGAACCTACGAGCAGTACTTC. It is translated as CASRLAGGTYEQYF.

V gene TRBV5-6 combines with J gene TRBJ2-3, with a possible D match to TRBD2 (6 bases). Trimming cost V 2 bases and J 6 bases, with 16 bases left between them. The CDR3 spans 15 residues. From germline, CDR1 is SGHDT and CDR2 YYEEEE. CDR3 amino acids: CASSLSPGELDTQYF. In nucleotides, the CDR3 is TGTGCCAGCAGCTTATCTCCGGGGGAGCTCGATACGCAGTATTTT.

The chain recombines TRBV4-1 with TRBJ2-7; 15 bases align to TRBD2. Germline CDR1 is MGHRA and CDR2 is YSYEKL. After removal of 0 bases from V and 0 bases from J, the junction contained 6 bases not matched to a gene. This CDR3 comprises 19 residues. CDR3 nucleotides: TGCGCCAGCAGCCAAGATAGGACTAGCGGGAGGGCCCCCTCCTACGAGCAGTACTTC. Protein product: CASSQDRTSGRAPSYEQYF.

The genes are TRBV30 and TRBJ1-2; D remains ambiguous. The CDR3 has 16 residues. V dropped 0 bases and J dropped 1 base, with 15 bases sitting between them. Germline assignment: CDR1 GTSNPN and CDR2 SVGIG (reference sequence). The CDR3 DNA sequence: TGTGCCTGGAGTGTAAGTGGTCGTAACGGTAACTATGGCTACACCTTC. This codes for CAWSVSGRNGNYGYTF.

The CDR3 region is CSMRLTGGHGETQYF. CDR3 sequence (DNA): TGCAGCATGAGGCTTACAGGGGGCCACGGAGAGACCCAGTACTTC. This rearrangement joins TRBV29-1 to TRBJ2-5, with 9 bases aligning to TRBD1. The V and J ends lost 8 bases and 4 bases, in that order; junction bases with no gene match: 14. Germline V gene data show CDR1 as SQVTM and CDR2 as ANQGSEA. This CDR3 spans 15 amino acids.

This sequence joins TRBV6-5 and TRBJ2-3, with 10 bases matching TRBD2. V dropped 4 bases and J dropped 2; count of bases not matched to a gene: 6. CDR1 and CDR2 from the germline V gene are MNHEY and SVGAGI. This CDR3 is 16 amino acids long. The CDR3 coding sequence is TGTGCCAGCAGTTTAAGCGGGGGGGCTTACACAGATACGCAGTATTTT. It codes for CASSLSGGAYTDTQYF.

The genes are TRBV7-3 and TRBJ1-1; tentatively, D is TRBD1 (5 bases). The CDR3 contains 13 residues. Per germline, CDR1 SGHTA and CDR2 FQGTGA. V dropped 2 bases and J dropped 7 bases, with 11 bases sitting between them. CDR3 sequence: CASSLQGGLEAFF. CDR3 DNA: TGTGCCAGCAGCTTACAGGGAGGACTTGAAGCTTTCTTT. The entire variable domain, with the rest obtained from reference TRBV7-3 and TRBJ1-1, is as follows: GAGVSQTPSNKVTEKGKYVELRCDPISGHTALYWYRQSLGQGPEFLIYFQGTGAADDSGLPNDRFFAVRPEGSVSTLKIQRTERGDSAVYLCASSLQGGLEAFFGQGTRLTVV.

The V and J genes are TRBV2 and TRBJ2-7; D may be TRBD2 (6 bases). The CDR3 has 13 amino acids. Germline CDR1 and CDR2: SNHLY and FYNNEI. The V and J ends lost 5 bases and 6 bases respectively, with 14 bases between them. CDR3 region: CASSLGRAPEQYF. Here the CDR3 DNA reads TGTGCCAGCAGTCTCGGGAGAGCCCCCGAGCAGTACTTC.

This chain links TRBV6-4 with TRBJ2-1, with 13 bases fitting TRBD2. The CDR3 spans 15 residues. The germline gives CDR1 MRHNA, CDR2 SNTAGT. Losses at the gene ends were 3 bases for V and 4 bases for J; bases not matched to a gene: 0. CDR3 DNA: TGTGCCAGCAGTGAACTAGCGGGGGGGTACAATGAGCAGTTCTTC. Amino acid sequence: CASSELAGGYNEQFF.

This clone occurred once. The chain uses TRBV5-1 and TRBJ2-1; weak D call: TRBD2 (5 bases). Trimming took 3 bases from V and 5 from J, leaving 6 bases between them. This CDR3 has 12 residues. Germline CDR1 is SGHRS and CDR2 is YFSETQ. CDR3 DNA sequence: TGCGCCAGCAGCTGGGGAGACAATGAGCAGTTCTTC. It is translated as CASSWGDNEQFF.

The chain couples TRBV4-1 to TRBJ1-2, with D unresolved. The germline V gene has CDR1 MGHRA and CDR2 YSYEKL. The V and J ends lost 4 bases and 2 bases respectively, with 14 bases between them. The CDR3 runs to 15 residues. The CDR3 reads CASSPNVEENYGYTF. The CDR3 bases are TGCGCCAGCAGCCCCAACGTCGAGGAGAACTATGGCTACACCTTC.

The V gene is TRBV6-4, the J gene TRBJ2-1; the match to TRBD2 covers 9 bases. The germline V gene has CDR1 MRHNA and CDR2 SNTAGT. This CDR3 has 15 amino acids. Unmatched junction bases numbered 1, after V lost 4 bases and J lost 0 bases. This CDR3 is CASSGSGSSYNEQFF. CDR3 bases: TGTGCCAGCAGTGGTAGCGGGAGCTCCTACAATGAGCAGTTCTTC.

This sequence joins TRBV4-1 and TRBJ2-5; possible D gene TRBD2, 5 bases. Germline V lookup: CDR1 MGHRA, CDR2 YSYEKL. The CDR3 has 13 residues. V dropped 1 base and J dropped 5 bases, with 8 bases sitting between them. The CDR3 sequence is CASSQGTVETQYF. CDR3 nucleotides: TGCGCCAGCAGCCAAGGGACTGTGGAGACCCAGTACTTC.

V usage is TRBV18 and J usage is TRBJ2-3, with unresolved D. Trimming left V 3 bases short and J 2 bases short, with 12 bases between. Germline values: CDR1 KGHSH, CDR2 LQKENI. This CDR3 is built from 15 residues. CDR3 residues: CASSPQAHDTDTQYF. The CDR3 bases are TGTGCCAGCTCACCCCAAGCCCATGACACAGATACGCAGTATTTT.

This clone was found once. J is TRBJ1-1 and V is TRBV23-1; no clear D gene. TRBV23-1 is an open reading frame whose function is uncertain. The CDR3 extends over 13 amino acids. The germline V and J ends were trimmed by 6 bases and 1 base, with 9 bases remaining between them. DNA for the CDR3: TGCGCCAGCAGAGTCCAGTGGAACACTGAAGCTTTCTTT. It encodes CASRVQWNTEAFF.

In nucleotides, the CDR3 is TGTGCCAGCAGTGAAGTTCCCTCGGCAGGAAAAACCTACGAGCAGTACTTC. It translates to CASSEVPSAGKTYEQYF. The chain has TRBV6-1 and TRBJ2-7; D remains ambiguous. The V end was cut by 1 base, the J end by 2 bases, with 18 bases between. Germline V CDR1 and CDR2: MNHNS, SASEGT. There are 17 residues in the CDR3.